Below are 27 T cell receptor beta chains sequenced from a single sample in a study of blood T cell repertoires in COVID-19. Here immunoSEQ multiplex PCR was the method, and the copy in TCRdb shows in-frame clones only, minus some. The data contain about 69,000 clones, approximately 86% of them singletons. Source material: peripheral blood. These receptors were obtained from a man in his forties with COVID-19, enrolled during active disease.

This chain joins TRBV4-1 and TRBJ2-7; 9 nucleotides line up with TRBD1. Germline trimming cut 0 bases from V and 6 bases from J; bases unmatched to any gene: 9. CDR3 size: 16 residues. CDR1 is MGHRA and CDR2 is YSYEKL in the germline V gene. CDR3: CASSQDPPDRGSEQYF. In DNA form, the CDR3 reads TGCGCCAGCAGCCAAGATCCCCCGGACAGGGGAAGCGAGCAGTACTTC.

This clone came up a few times. V and J are TRBV19 and TRBJ1-6, with D possibly matching TRBD1 (5 bases). The germline V gene encodes CDR1 LNHDA and CDR2 SQIVND (reference sequence). The length of the CDR3 is 14 residues. Trimming pared 7 bases from V and 10 bases from J, leaving 17 bases between. The CDR3 DNA sequence: TGTGCCAGTACCGCGGGGCAGGTTGGCTCACCCCTCCACTTT. Its protein is CASTAGQVGSPLHF.

This clone has just a few counts. The CDR3 coding sequence is TGTGCCAGCAGTTCCGGACAGGGGGCGGGAAGCTACGAGCAGTACTTC. It codes for CASSSGQGAGSYEQYF. V is TRBV2 and J is TRBJ2-7, with 11 nucleotides matching TRBD1. CDR3 length: 16 residues. In germline, CDR1 is SNHLY, CDR2 FYNNEI. V shed 5 bases and J 3 bases; nucleotides not matched to a gene: 9. Variable domain in full (rest from reference TRBV2 and TRBJ2-7): EPEVTQTPSHQVTQMGQEVILRCVPISNHLYFYWYRQILGQKVEFLVSFYNNEISEKSEIFDDQFSVERPDGSNFTLKIRSTKLEDSAMYFCASSSGQGAGSYEQYFGPGTRLTVT.

The gene calls are TRBV2 and TRBJ1-3, with 10 bases fitting TRBD1. Trimming took 4 bases from V and 2 from J; bases not matched to a gene: 2. This CDR3 spans 15 amino acids. Germline V CDR1 and CDR2: SNHLY, FYNNEI. Written as DNA, the CDR3 is TGTGCCAGCAGTGCGGGACAGGGGCCTGGAAACACCATATATTTT. This encodes CASSAGQGPGNTIYF.

The chain is built from TRBV19 and TRBJ2-4; 10 bases line up with TRBD2. CDR1 LNHDA and CDR2 SQIVND come from the germline V gene (reference sequence). This CDR3 is 15 amino acids long. J was trimmed by 6 bases and V by 6 bases; bases with no gene match: 8. The CDR3 loop reads CASRSSGGIGNIQYF. The CDR3, as DNA: TGTGCCAGTAGATCTAGCGGGGGCATCGGAAACATTCAGTACTTC.

The rearrangement links TRBV10-3 to TRBJ2-1; the D gene is possibly TRBD2 (6 bases). This CDR3 is 15 amino acids long. The V end was cut by 10 bases, the J end by 6 bases, with 22 bases between. Germline assignment: CDR1 ENHRY and CDR2 SYGVKD. CDR3 in DNA: TGTGCCACACTCAATGCGGGGTCGTTATTCAATGAGCAGTTCTTC. Amino acid sequence: CATLNAGSLFNEQFF.

V gene TRBV5-1 combines with J gene TRBJ2-7; D gene unclear. Germline CDR1 SGHRS, CDR2 YFSETQ. The CDR3 contains 14 residues. The V end was cut by 0 bases, the J end by 2 bases, with 9 bases between. CDR3 in DNA: TGCGCCAGCAGCTTGGAGGCAGGCCCCTACGAGCAGTACTTC. The encoded protein is CASSLEAGPYEQYF. The variable domain in full, completed from reference TRBV5-1 and TRBJ2-7, reads KAGVTQTPRYLIKTRGQQVTLSCSPISGHRSVSWYQQTPGQGLQFLFEYFSETQRNKGNFPGRFSGRQFSNSRSEMNVSTLELGDSALYLCASSLEAGPYEQYFGPGTRLTVT.

As regards this clone: The junction departs from the called germline gene at one end, perhaps through a read error. The chain carries TRBV3-1 (or the pseudogene TRBV3-2) and TRBJ1-6, with D possibly TRBD1 on 6 matching bases. CDR1 is LGHDT, CDR2 YNNKEL, per germline (reference sequence). This CDR3 spans 14 amino acids. The CDR3 reads CASSKDRLSSPLHF. The CDR3 DNA sequence: TGTGCCAGCAGCAAAGACAGGTTATCGTCCCCCCTCCACTTT.

The chain is built from TRBV6-1 and TRBJ1-1; 10 nucleotides align to TRBD1. CDR1 is MNHNS, CDR2 SASEGT, per germline. The CDR3 extends over 16 amino acids. V was clipped by 3 bases and J by 0 bases; unmatched bases: 4. CDR3 amino acids: CASSDGQGVLNTEAFF. DNA of the CDR3: TGTGCCAGCAGTGACGGACAGGGGGTCCTGAACACTGAAGCTTTCTTT.

The J gene is TRBJ2-5, the V gene TRBV7-3; 10 bases line up with TRBD2. The CDR3 is made up of 14 amino acids. After removal of 5 bases from V and 9 bases from J, the junction contained 9 bases not matched to a gene. Germline assignment: CDR1 SGHTA and CDR2 FQGTGA. CDR3 coding DNA: TGTGCCAGCAGCCGCCTAGCGGGGGACTCGGCCCAGTACTTC. As protein: CASSRLAGDSAQYF. Combining the CDR3 with reference TRBV7-3 and TRBJ2-5 gives the whole variable domain GAGVSQTPSNKVTEKGKYVELRCDPISGHTALYWYRQSLGQGPEFLIYFQGTGAADDSGLPNDRFFAVRPEGSVSTLKIQRTERGDSAVYLCASSRLAGDSAQYFGPGTRLLVL.

This chain uses TRBV7-6 with TRBJ2-1; D might be TRBD2 (6 bases). V lost 3 bases and J 4 bases, leaving 13 bases between the germline ends. There are 15 residues in the CDR3. From germline, CDR1 is SGHVS and CDR2 FNYEAQ. CDR3 sequence: CASSFETGEYNEQFF. The CDR3 DNA sequence: TGTGCCAGCAGCTTTGAAACGGGGGAATACAATGAGCAGTTCTTC.

This sequence joins TRBV28 and TRBJ1-1, with D unresolved. Per the germline V gene, CDR1 is MDHEN and CDR2 is SYDVKM. V was pared by 4 bases and J by 1 base, with 7 bases between. The CDR3 is 13 amino acids. The CDR3 nucleotides read TGTGCCAGCAGTTCCGTATCGAACACTGAAGCTTTCTTT. This sequence encodes CASSSVSNTEAFF.

The chain joins TRBV11-2 to TRBJ2-3; D ambiguous. V was shortened by 1 base and J by 4 bases, with 9 bases between the two germline ends. Per the germline V gene, CDR1 is SGHAT and CDR2 is FQNNGV. The CDR3 consists of 14 residues. Here the CDR3 DNA reads TGTGCCAGCAGCTTAGGTTTTGGGCCAGATACGCAGTATTTT. Protein: CASSLGFGPDTQYF.

This chain joins TRBV5-6 and TRBJ2-7; unclear D gene. Trimming left V 2 bases short and J 3 bases short, with 3 bases between. CDR1 is SGHDT, CDR2 YYEEEE, per germline. This CDR3 has 11 amino acids. CDR3 DNA: TGTGCCAGCAGCTTCAACTACGAGCAGTACTTC. Protein: CASSFNYEQYF.

The chain employs TRBV2 and TRBJ1-4; 7 nucleotides align to TRBD1. Germline CDR1 and CDR2: SNHLY and FYNNEI. The CDR3 is 15 residues long. Trimming removed 5 bases from V and 7 bases from J; junction bases left unmatched: 10. CDR3 coding DNA: TGTGCCAGCAGTCGGGACAGATACTCGGGTGAAAAACTGTTTTTT. This gives the protein CASSRDRYSGEKLFF.

This clone was picked up one time. This chain links TRBV19 with TRBJ1-5; 8 nucleotides align to TRBD1. Germline-derived CDR1 and CDR2 are LNHDA and SQIVND (reference sequence). The CDR3 loop spans 14 amino acids. V dropped 5 bases and J dropped 5; count of bases not matched to a gene: 5. This CDR3 is CASSAGGPDQPQHF. The CDR3 DNA follows: TGTGCCAGTAGTGCAGGGGGCCCCGATCAGCCCCAGCATTTT.

V is TRBV6-6 and J is TRBJ1-1; TRBD1 is a possible D gene (5 bases). Germline CDR1 is MNHNY and CDR2 is SVGAGI (reference sequence). The V gene lost 2 bases and the J gene lost 4 bases, with 11 bases spanning the gap. The CDR3 extends over 14 amino acids. CDR3 sequence (DNA): TGTGCCAGCAGTTACGCCCGCGGGGGCACTGAAGCTTTCTTT. This gives the protein CASSYARGGTEAFF.

This clone is a singleton in its sample. This chain uses TRBV3-1 (or the pseudogene TRBV3-2) with TRBJ1-4; D ambiguous. Trimming cost V 5 bases and J 7 bases, with 14 bases left between them. There are 14 residues in the CDR3. The germline CDR1 and CDR2 sequences are LGHDT and YNNKEL (reference sequence). The CDR3 here is CASSDRGAGEKLFF. CDR3 bases: TGTGCCAGCAGCGATAGAGGTGCGGGTGAAAAACTGTTTTTT.

This chain links TRBV9 with TRBJ2-2, with D maybe TRBD1 (5 bases). Germline CDR1 SGDLS, CDR2 YYNGEE. V was shortened by 4 bases and J by 7 bases, with 14 bases between the two germline ends. The CDR3 is made up of 14 amino acids. The CDR3 nucleotides read TGTGCCAGCAGCCCGGGCTGGGGCCACGGGGAGCTGTTTTTT. This gives the protein CASSPGWGHGELFF.

The V and J genes are TRBV7-3 and TRBJ2-3; tentatively, D is TRBD1 (5 bases). Germline V gene data show CDR1 as SGHTA and CDR2 as FQGTGA. CDR3 size: 15 residues. V was clipped by 5 bases and J by 3 bases, with 15 bases between them. CDR3 sequence: CASSPGQGRTDTQYF. Written as DNA, the CDR3 is TGTGCCAGCAGCCCCGGGCAGGGTAGGACAGATACGCAGTATTTT.

The gene calls are TRBV11-2 and TRBJ1-3, with TRBD1 matching 7 bases. Trimming cost V 2 bases and J 3 bases; bases outside gene matches: 4. The germline V gene encodes CDR1 SGHAT and CDR2 FQNNGV. The CDR3 is made up of 15 amino acids. The CDR3 DNA reads as TGTGCCAGCAGCTTACACCCAGGGGGTGGAAACACCATATATTTT. Residues: CASSLHPGGGNTIYF.

V gene TRBV28 combines with J gene TRBJ2-3, with a possible D match to TRBD1 (5 bases). V was cut by 5 bases and J by 5 bases, with 14 bases left in between. Per the germline V gene, CDR1 is MDHEN and CDR2 is SYDVKM. This CDR3 spans 14 amino acids. The DNA for the CDR3 is TGTGCCAGCAGTGTCTCCCAAACAGGAGATACGCAGTATTTT. Protein product: CASSVSQTGDTQYF.

This chain joins TRBV6-5 and TRBJ2-7, with TRBD1 matching over 8 bases. The ends lost 0 bases at V and 5 bases at J; junction bases unmatched: 6. CDR1 and CDR2 from the germline V gene are MNHEY and SVGAGI. The CDR3 is 15 residues long. The CDR3 loop reads CASSYSGQVFDEQYF. In DNA, the CDR3 is TGTGCCAGCAGTTACTCGGGACAGGTGTTTGACGAGCAGTACTTC.

This chain connects TRBV3-1 (or the pseudogene TRBV3-2) to TRBJ2-5; TRBD2 agrees at 10 bases. Trimming cost V 2 bases and J 1 base; bases outside gene matches: 4. CDR1 and CDR2 (germline): LGHDT, YNNKEL (reference sequence). The CDR3 contains 16 residues. CDR3 DNA sequence: TGTGCCAGCAGCCAAAATAGCGGGGGGCGCCAAGAGACCCAGTACTTC. Residues: CASSQNSGGRQETQYF.

The chain recombines TRBV30 with TRBJ2-7; maybe TRBD2 (6 bases). V dropped 3 bases and J dropped 6 bases, with 18 bases sitting between them. The CDR3 is made up of 14 amino acids. The germline V gene encodes CDR1 GTSNPN and CDR2 SVGIG (reference sequence). The CDR3 nucleotides are TGTGCCTGGAGGGCGCCGGGACGGGGGAGCGAGCAGTACTTC. Translated: CAWRAPGRGSEQYF. The full variable domain, completed using reference TRBV30 and TRBJ2-7, is SQTIHQWPATLVQPVGSPLSLECTVEGTSNPNLYWYRQAAGRGLQLLFYSVGIGQISSEVPQNLSASRPQDRQFILSSKKLLLSDSGFYLCAWRAPGRGSEQYFGPGTRLTVT.

The count of this clone is one. The chain employs TRBV18 and TRBJ1-6, with TRBD1 matching over 11 bases. Unmatched junction bases numbered 4, after V lost 3 bases and J lost 9 bases. Germline V gene lookup returns CDR1 KGHSH and CDR2 LQKENI. The length of the CDR3 is 15 residues. DNA for the CDR3: TGTGCCAGCTCACCGGGACAGGGGGATGGTTCACCCCTCCACTTT. Translation: CASSPGQGDGSPLHF.

This clone was recorded a few times. This chain uses TRBV6-5 with TRBJ1-2; 7 nucleotides agree with TRBD1. Germline V gene lookup returns CDR1 MNHEY and CDR2 SVGAGI. V dropped 6 bases and J dropped 3; count of bases not matched to a gene: 4. The CDR3 extends over 13 amino acids. CDR3 DNA: TGTGCCAGCAGCCCCGGGACAGACTATGGCTACACCTTC. Its protein product is CASSPGTDYGYTF.